This T cell receptor beta chain was sequenced during a study of T cell responses to AZD1222 COVID-19 vaccine. Clones were read by immunoSEQ multiplex PCR, and TCRdb kept only the in-frame ones, dropping some. The sample includes approximately 150,000 clones, 85% to 95% of them seen just once. In the case of this clone: Its antigen is unknown.

Overall study results and limits: CD4 TCRs associated with vaccination spanned spike, dominating at 160-218 and 743-854. Clonal diversity was possibly underestimated; the donors were predominantly white British and more often female.

The CDR3 length is 13 residues. The germline V and J ends were trimmed by 6 bases and 7 bases, with 16 bases remaining between them. CDR1 is SNHLY and CDR2 is FYNNEI in the germline V gene. Sequences were derived from peripheral blood, sampled after recovery from COVID-19. This clonotype was sampled from an adult who had recovered from COVID-19. The rearrangement links TRBV2 to TRBJ2-7; possibly TRBD1 for D (7 bases). This CDR3 is CASSWTGGVEQYF. The DNA of the CDR3 is TGTGCCAGCAGCTGGACAGGAGGGGTTGAGCAGTACTTC. Full variable domain (rest looked up from reference TRBV2 and TRBJ2-7): EPEVTQTPSHQVTQMGQEVILRCVPISNHLYFYWYRQILGQKVEFLVSFYNNEISEKSEIFDDQFSVERPDGSNFTLKIRSTKLEDSAMYFCASSWTGGVEQYFGPGTRLTVT.